The subject of this entry is one T cell receptor beta chain. As yet, its antigen is unknown. The sample originates from a study of blood T cells in healthy people across ages. Study findings and constraints: Total diversity from one million sequenced T cells was likely underestimated.

V shed 1 base, J shed 10 bases, and the junction held 7 bases outside the gene matches. Per the germline V gene, CDR1 is SGHVS and CDR2 is FQNEAQ. This CDR3 spans 13 amino acids. The second PCR ran roughly 7 to 12 cycles with a sample-barcoded 5' primer and J-beta primers. The authors tagged each cDNA molecule using a template-switch adaptor with 12 random nucleotides. One entry per CDR3 protein, called by TCRdb with MiXCR from the 5' RACE reads. The table has about 580,000 distinct CDR3 sequences, around 48% seen once. Source material: blood. The origin of this receptor is a man of 80 years or more in good health. The chain joins TRBV7-8 to TRBJ2-7, with 7 nucleotides matching TRBD2. The CDR3 loop reads CASSLDLLAAQYF. CDR3 nucleotide sequence: TGTGCCAGCAGCTTAGACCTTCTAGCGGCACAGTACTTC.